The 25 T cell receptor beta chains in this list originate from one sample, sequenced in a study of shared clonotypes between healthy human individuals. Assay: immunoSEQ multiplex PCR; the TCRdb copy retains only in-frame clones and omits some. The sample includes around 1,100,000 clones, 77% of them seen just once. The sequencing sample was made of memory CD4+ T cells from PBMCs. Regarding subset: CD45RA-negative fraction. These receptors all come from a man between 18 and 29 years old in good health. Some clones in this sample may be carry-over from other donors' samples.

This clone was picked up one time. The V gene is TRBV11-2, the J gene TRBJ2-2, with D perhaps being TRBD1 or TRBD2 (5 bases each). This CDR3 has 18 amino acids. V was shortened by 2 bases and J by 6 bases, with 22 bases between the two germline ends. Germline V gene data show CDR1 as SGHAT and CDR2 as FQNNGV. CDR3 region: CASSLFRVSVRGPGELFF. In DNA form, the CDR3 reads TGTGCCAGCAGCTTATTTAGGGTCTCGGTTCGGGGCCCCGGGGAGCTGTTTTTT.

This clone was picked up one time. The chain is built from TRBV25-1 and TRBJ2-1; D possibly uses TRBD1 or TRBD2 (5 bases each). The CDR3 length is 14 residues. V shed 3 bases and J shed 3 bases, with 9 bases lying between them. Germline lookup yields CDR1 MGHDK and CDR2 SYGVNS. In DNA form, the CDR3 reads TGTGCCAGCAGTGACCGGGACCTCTACAATGAGCAGTTCTTC. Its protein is CASSDRDLYNEQFF.

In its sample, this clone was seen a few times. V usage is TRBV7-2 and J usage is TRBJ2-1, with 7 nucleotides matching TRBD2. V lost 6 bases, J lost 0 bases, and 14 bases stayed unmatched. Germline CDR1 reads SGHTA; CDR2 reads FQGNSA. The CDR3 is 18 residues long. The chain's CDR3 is CASRRYASGLSSYNEQFF. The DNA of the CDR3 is TGTGCCAGCAGGCGATACGCTAGCGGTCTTAGCTCCTACAATGAGCAGTTCTTC.

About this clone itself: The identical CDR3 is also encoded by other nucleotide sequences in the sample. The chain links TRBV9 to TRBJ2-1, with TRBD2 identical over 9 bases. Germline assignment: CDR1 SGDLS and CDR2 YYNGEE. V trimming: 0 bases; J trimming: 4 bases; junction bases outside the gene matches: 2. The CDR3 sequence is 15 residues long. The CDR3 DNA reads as TGTGCCAGCAGCGTAGGGCTAGCGGGGTACAATGAGCAGTTCTTC. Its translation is CASSVGLAGYNEQFF.

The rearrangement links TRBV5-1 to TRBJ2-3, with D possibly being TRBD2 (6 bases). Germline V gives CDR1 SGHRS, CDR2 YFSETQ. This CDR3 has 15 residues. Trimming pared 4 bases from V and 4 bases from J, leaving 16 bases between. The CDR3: CASSLGGLSSDTQYF. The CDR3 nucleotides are TGCGCCAGCAGCCTGGGGGGACTCTCATCAGATACGCAGTATTTT.

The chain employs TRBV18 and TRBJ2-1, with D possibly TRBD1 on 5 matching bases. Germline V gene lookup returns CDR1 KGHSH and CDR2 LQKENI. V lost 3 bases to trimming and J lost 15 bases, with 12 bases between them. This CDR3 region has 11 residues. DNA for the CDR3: TGTGCCAGCTCACCGGACACGGCCCGGTTCTTC. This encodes CASSPDTARFF.

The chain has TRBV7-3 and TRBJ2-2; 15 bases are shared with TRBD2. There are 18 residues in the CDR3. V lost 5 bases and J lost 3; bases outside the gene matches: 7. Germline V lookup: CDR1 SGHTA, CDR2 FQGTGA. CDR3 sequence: CASSLRTSGRADTGELFF. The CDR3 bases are TGTGCCAGCAGCCTACGGACTAGCGGGAGGGCCGACACCGGGGAGCTGTTTTTT.

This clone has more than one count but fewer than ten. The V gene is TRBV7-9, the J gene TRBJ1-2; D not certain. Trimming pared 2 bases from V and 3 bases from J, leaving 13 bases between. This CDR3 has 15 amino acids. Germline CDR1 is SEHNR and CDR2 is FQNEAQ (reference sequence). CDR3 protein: CASSLTSPTDYGYTF. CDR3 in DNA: TGTGCCAGCAGCTTAACCTCACCCACAGACTATGGCTACACCTTC.

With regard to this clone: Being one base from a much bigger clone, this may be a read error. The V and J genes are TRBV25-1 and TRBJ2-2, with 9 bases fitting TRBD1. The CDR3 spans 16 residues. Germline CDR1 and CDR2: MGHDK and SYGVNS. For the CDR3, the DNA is TGTGCCGGCAGTGACCCGGGACAGGGATGGGCCGGGGAGCTGTTTTTT. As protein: CAGSDPGQGWAGELFF.

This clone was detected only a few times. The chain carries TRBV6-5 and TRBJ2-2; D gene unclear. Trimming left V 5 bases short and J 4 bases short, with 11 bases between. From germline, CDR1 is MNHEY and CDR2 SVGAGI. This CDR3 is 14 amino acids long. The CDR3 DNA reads TGTGCCAGCAGTACCAGGTTCCCCACCGGGGAGCTGTTTTTT. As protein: CASSTRFPTGELFF.

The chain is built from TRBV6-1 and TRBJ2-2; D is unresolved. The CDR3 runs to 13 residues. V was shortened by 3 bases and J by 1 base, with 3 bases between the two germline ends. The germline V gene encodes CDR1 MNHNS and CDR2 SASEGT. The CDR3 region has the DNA TGTGCCAGCAGTGATCTGAACACCGGGGAGCTGTTTTTT. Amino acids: CASSDLNTGELFF.

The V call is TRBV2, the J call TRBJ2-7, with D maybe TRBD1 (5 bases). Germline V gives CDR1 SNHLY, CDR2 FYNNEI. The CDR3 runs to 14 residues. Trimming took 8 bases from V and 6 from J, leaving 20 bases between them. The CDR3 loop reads CASSIAETATEQYF. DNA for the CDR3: TGTGCCAGCTCCATTGCCGAGACAGCTACCGAGCAGTACTTC.

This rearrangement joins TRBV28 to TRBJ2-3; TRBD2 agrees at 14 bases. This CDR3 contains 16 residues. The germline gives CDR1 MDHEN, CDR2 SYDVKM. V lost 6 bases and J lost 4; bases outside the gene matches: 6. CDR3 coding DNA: TGTGCCAGCAGGGTGACTAGCGGGAGGGCCGCAGATACGCAGTATTTT. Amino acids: CASRVTSGRAADTQYF.

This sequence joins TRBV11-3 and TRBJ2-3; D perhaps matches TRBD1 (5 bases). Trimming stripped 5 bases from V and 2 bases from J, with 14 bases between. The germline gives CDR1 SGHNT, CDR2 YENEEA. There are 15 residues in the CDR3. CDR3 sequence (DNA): TGTGCCAGCAGCCCAAGGGGCCGGCCCACAGATACGCAGTATTTT. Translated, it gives CASSPRGRPTDTQYF.

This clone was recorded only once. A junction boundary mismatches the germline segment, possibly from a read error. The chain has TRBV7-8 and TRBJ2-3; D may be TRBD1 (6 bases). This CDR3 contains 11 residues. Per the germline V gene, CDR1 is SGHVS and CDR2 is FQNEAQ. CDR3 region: CVSSFRGTQYF. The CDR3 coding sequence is TGTGTCAGCAGCTTCAGGGGTACGCAGTATTTT. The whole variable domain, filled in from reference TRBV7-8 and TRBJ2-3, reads GAGVSQSPRYKVAKRGQDVALRCDPISGHVSLFWYQQALGQGPEFLTYFQNEAQLDKSGLPSDRFFAERPEGSVSTLKIQRTQQEDSAVYLCVSSFRGTQYFGPGTRLTVL.

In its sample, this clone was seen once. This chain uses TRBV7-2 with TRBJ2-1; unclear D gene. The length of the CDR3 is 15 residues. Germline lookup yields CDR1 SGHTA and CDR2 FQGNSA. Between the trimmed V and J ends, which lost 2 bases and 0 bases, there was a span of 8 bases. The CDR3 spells CASSLIPSSYNEQFF. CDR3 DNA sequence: TGTGCCAGCAGCTTAATTCCGAGCTCCTACAATGAGCAGTTCTTC.

The DNA for the CDR3 is TGCGCCAGCAGCCAAGAAGAATTTTACAGGGGGAAAAAACTGTTTTTT. As protein: CASSQEEFYRGKKLFF. The chain has TRBV4-1 and TRBJ1-4; TRBD1 matches at 8 bases. J gave up 9 bases and V 0 bases, and 9 bases lay outside the gene matches. The CDR3 is 16 amino acids. The germline V gene encodes CDR1 MGHRA and CDR2 YSYEKL.

CDR3 in amino acids: CASMGQGSSYEQYF. In DNA, the CDR3 is TGTGCCAGCATGGGACAGGGTAGCTCCTACGAGCAGTACTTC. V is TRBV2 and J is TRBJ2-7; 9 bases match TRBD1. V was clipped by 7 bases and J by 0 bases; unmatched bases: 4. Looked up from germline, CDR1 is SNHLY and CDR2 is FYNNEI. The CDR3 loop spans 14 amino acids. Drawing the rest from reference TRBV2 and TRBJ2-7, the complete variable domain is EPEVTQTPSHQVTQMGQEVILRCVPISNHLYFYWYRQILGQKVEFLVSFYNNEISEKSEIFDDQFSVERPDGSNFTLKIRSTKLEDSAMYFCASMGQGSSYEQYFGPGTRLTVT.

The CDR3 bases are TGTGCCAGCACCCCTGGGGGCAGGCCCAATGGCTACACCTTC. This gives the protein CASTPGGRPNGYTF. The chain recombines TRBV9 with TRBJ1-2; tentatively, D is TRBD1 (6 bases). The CDR3 length is 14 residues. In germline, CDR1 is SGDLS, CDR2 YYNGEE. Trimming stripped 6 bases from V and 6 bases from J, with 18 bases between. The full variable domain, rest sourced from reference TRBV9 and TRBJ1-2, is DSGVTQTPKHLITATGQRVTLRCSPRSGDLSVYWYQQSLDQGLQFLIQYYNGEERAKGNILERFSAQQFPDLHSELNLSSLELGDSALYFCASTPGGRPNGYTFGSGTRLTVV.

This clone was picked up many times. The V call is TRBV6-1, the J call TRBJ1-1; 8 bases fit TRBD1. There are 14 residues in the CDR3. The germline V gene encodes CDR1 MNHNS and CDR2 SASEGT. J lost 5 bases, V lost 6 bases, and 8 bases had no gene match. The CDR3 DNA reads TGTGCCAGCAGACAGGGGGAACGGAGGACTGAAGCTTTCTTT. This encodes CASRQGERRTEAFF.

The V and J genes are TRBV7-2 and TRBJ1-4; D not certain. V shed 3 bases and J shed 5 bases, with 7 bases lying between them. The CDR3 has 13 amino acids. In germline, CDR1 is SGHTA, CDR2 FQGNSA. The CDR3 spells CASSFSDNEKLFF. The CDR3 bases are TGTGCCAGCAGCTTTAGTGACAATGAAAAACTGTTTTTT.

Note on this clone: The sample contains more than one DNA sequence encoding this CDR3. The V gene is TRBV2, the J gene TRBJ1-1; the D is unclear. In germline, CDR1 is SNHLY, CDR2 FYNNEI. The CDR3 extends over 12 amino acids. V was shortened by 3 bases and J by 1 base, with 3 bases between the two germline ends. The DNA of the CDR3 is TGTGCCAGCAGTGAGGGGAACACTGAAGCTTTCTTT. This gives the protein CASSEGNTEAFF. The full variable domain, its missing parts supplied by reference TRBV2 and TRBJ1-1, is EPEVTQTPSHQVTQMGQEVILRCVPISNHLYFYWYRQILGQKVEFLVSFYNNEISEKSEIFDDQFSVERPDGSNFTLKIRSTKLEDSAMYFCASSEGNTEAFFGQGTRLTVV.

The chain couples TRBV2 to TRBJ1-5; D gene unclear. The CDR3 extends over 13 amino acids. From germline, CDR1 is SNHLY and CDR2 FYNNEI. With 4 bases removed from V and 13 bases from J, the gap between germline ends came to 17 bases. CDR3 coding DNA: TGTGCCAGCAGTGCAGCAGATTCCCTAATGCAGCATTTT. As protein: CASSAADSLMQHF.

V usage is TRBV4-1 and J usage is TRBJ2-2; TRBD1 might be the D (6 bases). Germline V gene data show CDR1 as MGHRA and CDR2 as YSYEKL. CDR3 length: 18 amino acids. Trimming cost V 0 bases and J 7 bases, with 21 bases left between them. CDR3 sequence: CASSQDRTEIYGFGELFF. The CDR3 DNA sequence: TGCGCCAGCAGCCAAGATAGGACAGAGATCTATGGTTTCGGGGAGCTGTTTTTT.

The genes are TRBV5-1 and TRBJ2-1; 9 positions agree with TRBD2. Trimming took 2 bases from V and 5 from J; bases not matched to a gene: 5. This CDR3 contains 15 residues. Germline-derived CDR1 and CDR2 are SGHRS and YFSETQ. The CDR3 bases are TGCGCCAGCAGCTTATCTAGCGGGAATAACAATGAGCAGTTCTTC. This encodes CASSLSSGNNNEQFF.